This TCR beta chain was sequenced during a study of cytomegalovirus exposure and HLA in healthy donors. The germline V gene has CDR1 MDHEN and CDR2 SYDVKM. Between the trimmed V and J ends, which lost 4 bases and 4 bases, there was a span of 31 bases. The CDR3 length is 20 residues. 60 Vbeta and 13 Jbeta primers were used in PCR. The protocol was immunoSEQ multiplex PCR, while the TCRdb copy is restricted to in-frame clones and leaves out a portion. The table for this sample gives 130,000 to 150,000 clones. This receptor was taken from a male donor in good health and CMV-seronegative. The chain carries TRBV28 and TRBJ2-5; D perhaps matches TRBD2 (7 bases). The source material was PBMCs. CDR3 bases: TGTGCCAGCAGTTCCAGGGAGCAGGGGCAGGGAGGGGCAGGTCGAGAGACCCAGTACTTC. As protein: CASSSREQGQGGAGRETQYF.